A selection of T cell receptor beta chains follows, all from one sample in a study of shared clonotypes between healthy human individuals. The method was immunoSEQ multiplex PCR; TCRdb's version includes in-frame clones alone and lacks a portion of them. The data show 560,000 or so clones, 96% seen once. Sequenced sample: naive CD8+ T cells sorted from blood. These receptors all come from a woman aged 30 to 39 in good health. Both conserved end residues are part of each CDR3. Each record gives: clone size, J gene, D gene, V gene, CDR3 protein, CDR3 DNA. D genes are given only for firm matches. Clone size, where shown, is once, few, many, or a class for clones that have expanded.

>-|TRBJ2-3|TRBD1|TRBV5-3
CARSYNPGGVDTDTQYF
TGTGCCAGAAGCTATAACCCAGGGGGCGTAGATACAGATACGCAGTATTTT
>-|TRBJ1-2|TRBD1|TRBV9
CASSVAGTGGSYTF
TGTGCCAGCAGCGTAGCCGGGACAGGGGGCAGCTACACCTTC
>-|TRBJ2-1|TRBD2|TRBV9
CASSVVAGDYNEQFF
TGTGCCAGCAGCGTAGTAGCGGGAGATTACAATGAGCAGTTCTTC
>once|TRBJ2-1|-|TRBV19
CASKGQGPTGGQFF
TGTGCCAGTAAGGGCCAGGGCCCCACTGGGGGTCAGTTCTTC
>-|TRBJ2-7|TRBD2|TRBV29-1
CSVEEEAGVLPYEQYF
TGCAGCGTTGAGGAAGAAGCGGGAGTTTTACCCTACGAGCAGTACTTC
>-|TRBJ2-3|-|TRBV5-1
CASRWGGDTQYF
TGCGCCAGCAGGTGGGGTGGGGATACGCAGTATTTT
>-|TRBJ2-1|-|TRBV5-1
CASSPARLVIDEQFF
TGCGCCAGCAGCCCTGCGAGACTAGTCATCGATGAGCAGTTCTTC
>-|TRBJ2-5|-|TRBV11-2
CASSLSPLETQYF
TGTGCCAGCAGCTTATCCCCCCTAGAGACCCAGTACTTC
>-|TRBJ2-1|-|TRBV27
CASRGYNEQFF
TGTGCCAGCAGAGGATACAATGAGCAGTTCTTC
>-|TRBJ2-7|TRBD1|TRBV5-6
CASSIQGSYEQYF
TGTGCCAGCAGCATACAGGGGTCGTACGAGCAGTACTTC
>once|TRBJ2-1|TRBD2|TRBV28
CASSLRGDSYNEQFF
TGTGCCAGCAGTTTACGGGGGGACTCCTACAATGAGCAGTTCTTC
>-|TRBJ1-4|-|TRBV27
CASAGSTNEKLFF
TGTGCCAGTGCAGGGTCAACTAATGAAAAACTGTTTTTT
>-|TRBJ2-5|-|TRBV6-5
CASTPGGPSQETQYF
TGTGCCAGCACCCCTGGCGGGCCCTCCCAAGAGACCCAGTACTTC
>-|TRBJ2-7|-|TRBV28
CASSLDASSYEQYF
TGTGCCAGCAGTTTAGATGCCTCCTCCTACGAGCAGTACTTC
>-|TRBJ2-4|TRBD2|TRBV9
CASSSGTSGSKNIQYF
TGTGCCAGCAGCTCCGGGACTAGCGGGTCCAAAAACATTCAGTACTTC
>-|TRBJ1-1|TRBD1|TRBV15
CATSRDVIRGQVLTEAFF
TGTGCCACCAGCAGAGATGTCATCAGGGGGCAGGTTCTTACTGAAGCTTTCTTT
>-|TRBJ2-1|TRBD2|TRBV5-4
CASSLIAGGVYNEQFF
TGTGCCAGCAGCTTGATAGCGGGTGGTGTCTACAATGAGCAGTTCTTC
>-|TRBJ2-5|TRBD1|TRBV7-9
CASGLITGVRETQYF
TGTGCCAGCGGACTGATCACAGGGGTCAGAGAGACCCAGTACTTC
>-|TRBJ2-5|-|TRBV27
CASGGGLLAQYF
TGTGCCAGCGGAGGGGGACTCTTGGCCCAGTACTTC
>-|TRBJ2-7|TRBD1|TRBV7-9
CASSSTGPGYEQYF
TGTGCCAGCAGCTCGACAGGGCCGGGTTACGAGCAGTACTTC
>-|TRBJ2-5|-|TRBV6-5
CASSSEGEQYF
TGTGCCAGCAGTTCAGAAGGAGAGCAGTACTTC
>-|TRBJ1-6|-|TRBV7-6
CASSLTGHSSYNSPLHF
TGTGCCAGCAGCTTAACGGGACACAGCTCCTATAATTCACCCCTCCACTTT